The 22 T cell receptor beta chains in this list originate from one sample, sequenced in a study of T cells after posttransplantation cyclophosphamide. The repertoire was sequenced with immunoSEQ multiplex PCR; TCRdb's copy has only in-frame clones and lacks some. The sample consists of tens of thousands of clones, 85% to 95% of them appearing once. Specimen: PBMCs. The receptors shown here come from a woman aged 25-40 years in good health and a related stem cell transplant donor.

Here the CDR3 DNA reads TGTGCCAGCAGCTTAAGGGAGAGCTCCTACAATGAGCAGTTCTTC. Encoded protein: CASSLRESSYNEQFF. V is TRBV7-3 and J is TRBJ2-1; tentatively, D is TRBD2 (5 bases). The CDR3 has 15 residues. Germline CDR1 SGHTA, CDR2 FQGTGA. V lost 1 base, J lost 0 bases, and 7 bases lay in between. The complete variable domain, with remaining parts taken from reference TRBV7-3 and TRBJ2-1, reads GAGVSQTPSNKVTEKGKYVELRCDPISGHTALYWYRQSLGQGPEFLIYFQGTGAADDSGLPNDRFFAVRPEGSVSTLKIQRTERGDSAVYLCASSLRESSYNEQFFGPGTRLTVL.

This rearrangement joins TRBV18 to TRBJ2-3, with 11 nucleotides matching TRBD2. Germline assignment: CDR1 KGHSH and CDR2 LQKENI. The CDR3 is made up of 19 amino acids. Trimming took 3 bases from V and 1 from J; bases not matched to a gene: 12. The CDR3 reads CASSPKRLAGGPGTDTQYF. Written as DNA, the CDR3 is TGTGCCAGCTCACCCAAGAGGCTAGCGGGGGGCCCTGGCACAGATACGCAGTATTTT. Full variable domain (rest looked up from reference TRBV18 and TRBJ2-3): NAGVMQNPRHLVRRRGQEARLRCSPMKGHSHVYWYRQLPEEGLKFMVYLQKENIIDESGMPKERFSAEFPKEGPSILRIQQVVRGDSAAYFCASSPKRLAGGPGTDTQYFGPGTRLTVL.

The genes are TRBV7-9 and TRBJ1-5; 8 bases agree with TRBD1. Germline V gene lookup returns CDR1 SEHNR and CDR2 FQNEAQ (reference sequence). The J segment lost 2 bases and the V segment lost 4 bases, leaving 7 bases of the junction unmatched. The CDR3 has 16 residues. The CDR3, as DNA: TGTGCCAGCAGCTCGGGCAGGGGGCCTGGCAATCAGCCCCAGCATTTT. Amino acid sequence: CASSSGRGPGNQPQHF.

The V and J genes are TRBV7-2 and TRBJ2-5, with D tentatively TRBD2 (7 bases). CDR1 and CDR2 from the germline V gene are SGHTA and FQGNSA. V dropped 5 bases and J dropped 4 bases, with 14 bases sitting between them. The CDR3 is made up of 14 amino acids. The CDR3 here is CASSQGGAGETQYF. The CDR3 DNA is TGTGCCAGCAGCCAAGGGGGGGCCGGAGAGACCCAGTACTTC. The complete variable domain, with remaining parts taken from reference TRBV7-2 and TRBJ2-5, reads GAGVSQSPSNKVTEKGKDVELRCDPISGHTALYWYRQSLGQGLEFLIYFQGNSAPDKSGLPSDRFSAERTGGSVSTLTIQRTQQEDSAVYLCASSQGGAGETQYFGPGTRLLVL.

This chain connects TRBV11-2 to TRBJ1-2; tentatively, D is TRBD1 (5 bases). V lost 5 bases to trimming and J lost 7 bases, with 17 bases between them. The V gene's germline CDR1 is SGHAT and CDR2 FQNNGV. The CDR3 covers 14 residues. The CDR3 is CASSMDTGLVGYTF. The CDR3 DNA reads TGTGCCAGCAGCATGGACACGGGACTGGTTGGCTACACCTTC.

This sequence joins TRBV6-5 and TRBJ2-7, with 8 bases matching TRBD1. The trim removed 6 bases at V and 2 bases at J, leaving 6 bases unmatched. The CDR3 consists of 14 residues. In germline, CDR1 is MNHEY, CDR2 SVGAGI. In DNA form, the CDR3 reads TGTGCCAGCAGGGGGGACAGGCGAACCTACGAGCAGTACTTC. Residues: CASRGDRRTYEQYF.

The chain is built from TRBV5-1 and TRBJ2-7, with 13 bases aligning to TRBD2. This CDR3 has 15 residues. Looked up from germline, CDR1 is SGHRS and CDR2 is YFSETQ. J was trimmed by 2 bases and V by 4 bases; bases with no gene match: 3. The CDR3 DNA reads TGCGCCAGCAGCCAGACTAGCGGGAGGACCTACGAGCAGTACTTC. Encoded protein: CASSQTSGRTYEQYF.

The chain uses TRBV6-5 and TRBJ1-1; the D is unclear. The V and J ends lost 4 bases and 1 base respectively, with 10 bases between them. Germline CDR1 is MNHEY and CDR2 is SVGAGI. The CDR3 totals 14 residues. CDR3 amino acids: CASSWEFSNTEAFF. The CDR3 nucleotides read TGTGCCAGCAGTTGGGAGTTTTCGAACACTGAAGCTTTCTTT.

The chain couples TRBV14 to TRBJ1-1; possibly TRBD1 for D (5 bases). The CDR3 totals 14 residues. V shed 4 bases and J shed 6 bases, with 15 bases lying between them. Germline CDR1 and CDR2: SGHDN and FVKESK. The CDR3: CASSPRWGGAEAFF. Here the CDR3 DNA reads TGTGCCAGCAGCCCGCGGTGGGGGGGGGCTGAAGCTTTCTTT.

The chain joins TRBV30 to TRBJ2-1, with TRBD2 matching over 8 bases. V lost 5 bases to trimming and J lost 3 bases; unmatched junction nucleotides: 6. The CDR3 sequence is 14 residues long. Looked up from germline, CDR1 is GTSNPN and CDR2 is SVGIG (reference sequence). This chain's CDR3 is CAWAGTSDYNEQFF. CDR3 nucleotide sequence: TGTGCCTGGGCAGGGACTAGTGACTACAATGAGCAGTTCTTC.

V usage is TRBV18 and J usage is TRBJ2-7, with 8 bases matching TRBD1. The CDR3 contains 14 residues. The trim removed 1 base at V and 4 bases at J, leaving 3 bases unmatched. CDR1 is KGHSH, CDR2 LQKENI, per germline. CDR3 bases: TGTGCCAGCTCACCACGGACAGGGCAGTACGAGCAGTACTTC. Residues: CASSPRTGQYEQYF.

This clone was observed a few times. V gene TRBV4-3 combines with J gene TRBJ2-5; D possibly corresponds to TRBD2 (7 bases). The CDR3 totals 16 residues. CDR1 and CDR2 from the germline V gene are LGHNA and YSLEER. V gave up 4 bases and J gave up 4 bases, with 19 bases separating them. CDR3 bases: TGCGCCAGCAGCCCCGAGGAAGGGGGGGGATCAGAGACCCAGTACTTC. Translation gives CASSPEEGGGSETQYF.

The chain uses TRBV5-6 and TRBJ1-1; D is unclear. The germline CDR1 and CDR2 sequences are SGHDT and YYEEEE. The CDR3 runs 16 residues. Trimming pared 1 base from V and 0 bases from J, leaving 13 bases between. The chain's CDR3 is CASSLSPTAMNTEAFF. The CDR3 nucleotides are TGTGCCAGCAGCTTGTCCCCTACAGCCATGAACACTGAAGCTTTCTTT.

This clone was counted only a few times. The gene calls are TRBV10-3 and TRBJ1-1; 7 bases align to TRBD1. The CDR3 covers 13 residues. Germline loops: CDR1 ENHRY, CDR2 SYGVKD. Trimming cost V 8 bases and J 0 bases; bases outside gene matches: 3. CDR3 sequence reads: CAIGGQVNTEAFF. CDR3 DNA: TGTGCCATCGGCGGACAGGTGAACACTGAAGCTTTCTTT.

This clone was seen only once. This sequence joins TRBV2 and TRBJ1-2; D remains unclear. CDR1 is SNHLY and CDR2 is FYNNEI in the germline V gene. The V gene lost 6 bases and the J gene lost 0 bases, with 17 bases spanning the gap. This CDR3 is 16 amino acids long. The CDR3 here is CASRLFRAGSNYGYTF. The CDR3 coding sequence is TGTGCCAGCAGATTATTCCGAGCGGGGTCTAACTATGGCTACACCTTC. Combining the CDR3 with reference TRBV2 and TRBJ1-2 gives the whole variable domain EPEVTQTPSHQVTQMGQEVILRCVPISNHLYFYWYRQILGQKVEFLVSFYNNEISEKSEIFDDQFSVERPDGSNFTLKIRSTKLEDSAMYFCASRLFRAGSNYGYTFGSGTRLTVV.

The rearrangement links TRBV28 to TRBJ1-2; D is unclear. Germline loops: CDR1 MDHEN, CDR2 SYDVKM. Trimming left V 6 bases short and J 8 bases short, with 16 bases between. The CDR3 covers 13 residues. The CDR3 region has the DNA TGTGCCAGCAGCCTCCCTCAAAGCCGGGGCTACACCTTC. As protein: CASSLPQSRGYTF.

The chain has TRBV7-9 and TRBJ1-4, with a tentative D call TRBD1 (5 bases). Germline-derived CDR1 and CDR2 are SEHNR and FQNEAQ (reference sequence). Trimming shortened V by 2 bases and J by 4 bases, and 17 bases separated the two germline ends. This CDR3 is built from 17 residues. The chain's CDR3 is CASSLRVGIGGNEKLFF. The CDR3 coding sequence is TGTGCCAGCAGCTTACGGGTGGGGATCGGGGGTAATGAAAAACTGTTTTTT.

The V gene is TRBV5-1, the J gene TRBJ1-1; a weak D match, TRBD1 (6 bases). Per the germline V gene, CDR1 is SGHRS and CDR2 is YFSETQ. The V end was cut by 3 bases, the J end by 0 bases, with 9 bases between. This CDR3 comprises 14 residues. The CDR3 DNA reads TGCGCCAGCAGCTCCCAGGGGATGAACACTGAAGCTTTCTTT. It encodes CASSSQGMNTEAFF. Supplemented by reference TRBV5-1 and TRBJ1-1, the full variable domain reads KAGVTQTPRYLIKTRGQQVTLSCSPISGHRSVSWYQQTPGQGLQFLFEYFSETQRNKGNFPGRFSGRQFSNSRSEMNVSTLELGDSALYLCASSSQGMNTEAFFGQGTRLTVV.

The gene calls are TRBV2 and TRBJ1-2; no clear D. There are 12 residues in the CDR3. The ends were cut back, 2 bases at V and 7 bases at J, with 8 bases in the middle. CDR1 is SNHLY and CDR2 is FYNNEI in the germline V gene. Written as DNA, the CDR3 is TGTGCCAGCAGTGAATGGCGGGTTGGCTACACCTTC. Translating it yields CASSEWRVGYTF.

This chain uses TRBV10-3 with TRBJ1-2, with a weak D call TRBD1 (5 bases). CDR1 and CDR2 from the germline V gene are ENHRY and SYGVKD. CDR3 size: 13 residues. Trimming removed 7 bases from V and 4 bases from J, with 13 bases in between. CDR3 sequence reads: CAIKTAAPYGYTF. For the CDR3, the DNA is TGTGCCATCAAGACAGCAGCTCCCTATGGCTACACCTTC.

This sequence joins TRBV6-1 and TRBJ2-1; D unclear. CDR1 and CDR2 from the germline V gene are MNHNS and SASEGT. Trimming pared 4 bases from V and 5 bases from J, leaving 21 bases between. The CDR3 runs to 17 residues. The CDR3: CASSGLDPLSLDNEQFF. In DNA, the CDR3 is TGTGCCAGCAGTGGCTTAGATCCTTTGAGCCTGGACAATGAGCAGTTCTTC.

The CDR3 DNA sequence: TGCAGCGTACGGAGAGGGCTGTTCGGCGAGCAGTACTTC. This encodes CSVRRGLFGEQYF. The gene calls are TRBV29-1 and TRBJ2-7, with D possibly being TRBD2 (5 bases). Per germline, CDR1 SQVTM and CDR2 ANQGSEA. The CDR3 covers 13 residues. Trimming took 6 bases from V and 6 from J, leaving 18 bases between them.